One sample yielded the 15 T cell receptor beta chains listed below, sequenced in a study of control samples from healthy donors and cancer patients. Libraries were prepared by immunoSEQ multiplex PCR; TCRdb keeps only in-frame clonotypes and omits some of them. Of over 60,000 clones in the sample, 70% to 90% were seen once. The sequencing sample was made of PBMCs. The origin of the receptors is an older woman with head and neck cancer.

This clone was found once. The chain carries TRBV6-2 or TRBV6-3 and TRBJ2-1; no clear D gene. Per the germline V gene, CDR1 is MNHEY and CDR2 is SVGEGT. The CDR3 is 15 amino acids. V shed 5 bases and J shed 8 bases, with 19 bases lying between them. CDR3 in DNA: TGTGCCAGCAGTACCCTGGGTCCTGGGCCTGATGAGCAGTTCTTC. It specifies CASSTLGPGPDEQFF.

The genes are TRBV30 and TRBJ2-3; D is unresolved. The CDR3 is made up of 12 amino acids. The V end was cut by 5 bases, the J end by 6 bases, with 12 bases between. CDR1 and CDR2 (germline): GTSNPN, SVGIG (reference sequence). The CDR3 protein is CAWGVALDTQYF. CDR3 bases: TGTGCCTGGGGCGTGGCACTCGATACGCAGTATTTT.

This chain uses TRBV4-1 with TRBJ2-1; tentatively, D is TRBD1 (5 bases). Germline V lookup: CDR1 MGHRA, CDR2 YSYEKL. There are 14 residues in the CDR3. V gave up 1 base and J gave up 6 bases, with 10 bases separating them. CDR3 in DNA: TGCGCCAGCAGCCAAGGGCAGGGTTTCAATGAGCAGTTCTTC. The encoded protein is CASSQGQGFNEQFF.

The J gene is TRBJ2-7, the V gene TRBV5-6, with 11 positions matching TRBD2. This CDR3 comprises 14 residues. Trimming at V came to 4 bases and at J to 6 bases, leaving 6 bases not matched to a gene. Germline CDR1 reads SGHDT; CDR2 reads YYEEEE. CDR3 DNA sequence: TGTGCCAGCAGCCAACTAGCGGGAGTCGGCGAGCAGTACTTC. Its translation is CASSQLAGVGEQYF.

J is TRBJ2-5 and V is TRBV5-4; D is possibly TRBD1 (5 bases). Germline CDR1 SGHNT, CDR2 YYREEE (reference sequence). The ends were cut back, 0 bases at V and 5 bases at J, with 14 bases in the middle. The CDR3 loop spans 15 amino acids. The DNA of the CDR3 is TGTGCCAGCAGCTTGGCCGCGACAGCAGGGGAGACCCAGTACTTC. Its translation is CASSLAATAGETQYF. The complete variable domain, with remaining parts taken from reference TRBV5-4 and TRBJ2-5, reads ETGVTQSPTHLIKTRGQQVTLRCSSQSGHNTVSWYQQALGQGPQFIFQYYREEENGRGNFPPRFSGLQFPNYSSELNVNALELDDSALYLCASSLAATAGETQYFGPGTRLLVL.

This clone was detected only a few times. The J gene is TRBJ2-2, the V gene TRBV6-2 or TRBV6-3; D possibly uses TRBD1 or TRBD2 (6 bases each). There are 15 residues in the CDR3. Germline V gene lookup returns CDR1 MNHEY and CDR2 SVGEGT. Trimming took 3 bases from V and 3 from J, leaving 11 bases between them. This CDR3 is CASSYGGPDTGELFF. The CDR3 DNA reads as TGTGCCAGCAGTTATGGGGGGCCGGACACCGGGGAGCTGTTTTTT.

The chain is built from TRBV24-1 and TRBJ2-1; TRBD1 matches 7 bases. This CDR3 is 16 amino acids long. CDR1 and CDR2 (germline): KGHDR, SFDVKD. J was trimmed by 0 bases and V by 3 bases; bases with no gene match: 4. The CDR3 DNA reads TGTGCCACCAGTGATCACCGGGACAGCTCCTACAATGAGCAGTTCTTC. Protein sequence: CATSDHRDSSYNEQFF.

The chain links TRBV27 to TRBJ2-5, with D perhaps TRBD2 (5 bases). The V gene lost 5 bases and the J gene lost 2 bases, with 12 bases spanning the gap. The CDR3 covers 14 residues. The germline gives CDR1 MNHEY, CDR2 SMNVEV (reference sequence). The CDR3 DNA reads TGTGCCAGCAGTCAGTCATGGGAGCAAGAGACCCAGTACTTC. Translating it yields CASSQSWEQETQYF.

V usage is TRBV15 and J usage is TRBJ2-1, with a tentative D call TRBD2 (6 bases). The CDR3 is 15 amino acids. Germline CDR1 and CDR2: LNHNV and YYDKDF (reference sequence). The V end lost 3 bases, the J end lost 4 bases, and 13 bases lay between the germline ends. The CDR3 here is CATSRTVGGYNEQFF. The CDR3, as DNA: TGTGCCACCAGCAGGACCGTCGGGGGTTACAATGAGCAGTTCTTC. The full variable domain, its missing parts supplied by reference TRBV15 and TRBJ2-1, is DAMVIQNPRYQVTQFGKPVTLSCSQTLNHNVMYWYQQKSSQAPKLLFHYYDKDFNNEADTPDNFQSRRPNTSFCFLDIRSPGLGDTAMYLCATSRTVGGYNEQFFGPGTRLTVL.

This rearrangement joins TRBV19 to TRBJ2-5; 8 bases fit TRBD1. V lost 5 bases and J lost 2; bases outside the gene matches: 7. Germline V CDR1 and CDR2: LNHDA, SQIVND (reference sequence). The CDR3 runs to 15 residues. The CDR3 loop is CASSPGTGLQETQYF. CDR3 bases: TGTGCCAGTAGTCCAGGGACAGGTCTGCAAGAGACCCAGTACTTC.

V usage is TRBV6-5 and J usage is TRBJ2-5; D is tentatively TRBD1 or TRBD2 (5 bases each). Germline CDR1 reads MNHEY; CDR2 reads SVGAGI. V shed 6 bases and J shed 8 bases, with 16 bases lying between them. CDR3 length: 13 amino acids. The CDR3 DNA is TGTGCCAGCAGCAGGGACGCCCCGTTCACCCAGTACTTC. Its protein product is CASSRDAPFTQYF.

As concerns this clone: Different DNA sequences within this sample yield the same CDR3. The chain combines TRBV6-5 with TRBJ1-2; maybe TRBD1 (6 bases). The germline V gene encodes CDR1 MNHEY and CDR2 SVGAGI. Trimming left V 2 bases short and J 7 bases short, with 14 bases between. The CDR3 is 14 amino acids. The CDR3 coding sequence is TGTGCCAGCAGTTACGGGGGGCGGAGGGGTGGCTACACCTTC. This translates into CASSYGGRRGGYTF.

The chain combines TRBV12-5 with TRBJ2-2; 11 bases match TRBD2. V shed 4 bases and J 0 bases; nucleotides not matched to a gene: 10. The germline V gene has CDR1 LGHNT and CDR2 FRNRAP. The CDR3 spans 19 residues. DNA for the CDR3: TGTGCTAGTGGTTCTCGACTAGCGGGACAAACCGCGAACACCGGGGAGCTGTTTTTT. It codes for CASGSRLAGQTANTGELFF.

The chain links TRBV30 to TRBJ2-5; 11 positions match TRBD2. Germline assignment: CDR1 GTSNPN and CDR2 SVGIG (reference sequence). CDR3 length: 17 residues. Germline trimming cut 7 bases from V and 1 base from J; bases unmatched to any gene: 14. CDR3 sequence reads: CAFLQNTGLAAQETQYF. In DNA form, the CDR3 reads TGTGCCTTCCTCCAAAACACGGGACTAGCGGCCCAAGAGACCCAGTACTTC.

The chain recombines TRBV24-1 with TRBJ1-5, with D maybe TRBD1 (5 bases). This CDR3 comprises 14 residues. The germline CDR1 and CDR2 sequences are KGHDR and SFDVKD. V lost 7 bases and J lost 0, with 9 bases in between. The CDR3 reads CATSPGTSNQPQHF. In nucleotides, the CDR3 is TGTGCCACCAGCCCGGGGACTAGCAATCAGCCCCAGCATTTT.